This T cell receptor (beta chain) was documented in a study of blood T cells in healthy people across ages. The study, taken as a whole, reports: Across the age range, TCR beta diversity per million T cells fell in a roughly linear way.

Primed by a sample-barcoded 5' primer and a J-beta primer mix, a second PCR proceeded for about 6 to 12 cycles. Tags on each cDNA molecule came from a template-switch adaptor with 12 random nucleotides. Using its own MiXCR run on the 5' RACE reads, TCRdb lists one record per CDR3 protein. Here the sample spans approximately 2,000,000 distinct CDR3 sequences, about two fifths being singletons. This clonotype came up a few times. The antigen remains undetermined. Each donor supplied roughly 9.2 milliliters of peripheral blood. Isolation of PBMCs gave at least 7 million cells per sample. The CDR3 sequence is 16 residues long. V was shortened by 3 bases and J by 2 bases, with 17 bases between the two germline ends. From germline, CDR1 is SGDLS and CDR2 YYNGEE.

The TCR was taken from a human donor in good health. The material sequenced was blood. The chain recombines TRBV9 with TRBJ2-5; D unclear. CDR3 DNA sequence: TGTGCCAGCAGCGCCCGCGGAGTGGGTGTTCAAGAGACCCAGTACTTC. Translation: CASSARGVGVQETQYF.